The 23 T cell receptor beta chains listed next were all sequenced from one sample in a study of T-cell reconstitution after alpha-beta-depleted transplantation in children. Unique molecular identifiers were incorporated into the prepared TCRbeta library. TCRdb re-called the PCR reads through MiXCR, storing one row per CDR3 protein. The table includes approximately 500,000 distinct CDR3 sequences, 25% to 30% detected once. Specimen: PBMCs, collected before TCRalphabeta/CD19-depleted stem cell transplant. The receptors come from a boy under two years old with Wiskott-Aldrich syndrome, due to receive a stem cell transplant.

This clonotype was detected a few times. The V gene is TRBV10-3, the J gene TRBJ1-4; D is perhaps TRBD1 (5 bases). The V gene's germline CDR1 is ENHRY and CDR2 SYGVKD. The V end was cut by 0 bases, the J end by 8 bases, with 13 bases between. The CDR3 contains 15 residues. The CDR3 spells CAISESMQGKEKLFF. The CDR3 DNA reads as TGTGCCATCAGTGAGTCGATGCAGGGAAAAGAAAAACTGTTTTTT.

The chain is built from TRBV12-3 or TRBV12-4 and TRBJ2-2; D uncertain. The CDR3 loop spans 13 amino acids. V gave up 6 bases and J gave up 4 bases, with 9 bases separating them. This chain's CDR3 is CASRGSSTGELFF. For the CDR3, the DNA is TGTGCCAGCAGGGGGTCTAGCACCGGGGAGCTGTTTTTT.

J is TRBJ2-7 and V is TRBV27, with D unresolved. The CDR3 has 15 amino acids. V was pared by 2 bases and J by 6 bases, with 17 bases between. Germline V gene lookup returns CDR1 MNHEY and CDR2 SMNVEV (reference sequence). CDR3 sequence: CASSLINPRTSEQYF. CDR3 DNA sequence: TGTGCCAGCAGTTTAATAAATCCTCGCACCAGCGAGCAGTACTTC.

This clonotype was detected only a few times. V is TRBV27 and J is TRBJ2-3; tentatively, D is TRBD1 or TRBD2 (6 bases each). The CDR3 length is 17 residues. The germline V gene encodes CDR1 MNHEY and CDR2 SMNVEV (reference sequence). V dropped 5 bases and J dropped 5 bases, with 23 bases sitting between them. CDR3 region: CASSPFFGRGLIDTQYF. The CDR3 DNA is TGTGCCAGCAGTCCTTTTTTTGGCCGGGGGCTTATAGATACGCAGTATTTT.

This clonotype appeared many times. The chain recombines TRBV12-3 or TRBV12-4 with TRBJ2-3; weak D call: TRBD2 (5 bases). The CDR3 totals 14 residues. V shed 7 bases and J shed 5 bases, with 16 bases lying between them. The CDR3 sequence is CASKASGGVDTQYF. The CDR3 coding sequence is TGTGCCAGCAAGGCCAGCGGAGGAGTAGATACGCAGTATTTT.

There are a few counts of this clonotype. V and J are TRBV15 and TRBJ2-7; D is uncertain. The germline gives CDR1 LNHNV, CDR2 YYDKDF (reference sequence). The ends were cut back, 4 bases at V and 3 bases at J, with 7 bases in the middle. The CDR3 loop spans 12 amino acids. The CDR3 DNA is TGTGCCACCAGCACCTCGTACTACGAGCAGTACTTC. Residues: CATSTSYYEQYF.

The chain recombines TRBV12-3 or TRBV12-4 with TRBJ2-1, with TRBD1 matching 7 bases. Unmatched junction bases numbered 17, after V lost 7 bases and J lost 5 bases. This CDR3 comprises 17 residues. DNA for the CDR3: TGTGCCAGCATTATCTTACGTTCGGGACAGTTAGACAATGAGCAGTTCTTC. The encoded protein is CASIILRSGQLDNEQFF.

The chain carries TRBV20-1 and TRBJ2-7, with D perhaps matching TRBD2 (5 bases). Trimming left V 3 bases short and J 0 bases short, with 15 bases between. CDR1 and CDR2 (germline): DFQATT, SNEGSKA (reference sequence). The CDR3 contains 15 residues. CDR3 nucleotide sequence: TGCAGTGCTAGGAACCTAGCACTGAGCTCCTACGAGCAGTACTTC. Protein: CSARNLALSSYEQYF.

This clonotype was seen more than once but under ten times. The gene calls are TRBV6-1 and TRBJ2-4; 8 bases line up with TRBD1. After removal of 3 bases from V and 7 bases from J, the junction contained 2 bases not matched to a gene. From germline, CDR1 is MNHNS and CDR2 SASEGT. The length of the CDR3 is 13 residues. CDR3 amino acids: CASSDGQGNIQYF. In DNA form, the CDR3 reads TGTGCCAGCAGTGATGGACAGGGTAACATTCAGTACTTC.

The chain joins TRBV28 to TRBJ1-4, with no clear D. Germline V gives CDR1 MDHEN, CDR2 SYDVKM. V gave up 6 bases and J gave up 10 bases, with 24 bases separating them. The CDR3 sequence is 16 residues long. CDR3 residues: CASSSPGGPKPGKLFF. CDR3 nucleotide sequence: TGTGCCAGCAGCTCACCGGGAGGGCCAAAACCGGGAAAACTGTTTTTT.

This clonotype was counted a few times. The rearrangement links TRBV7-9 to TRBJ2-2; the match to TRBD2 covers 9 bases. This CDR3 contains 17 residues. Germline trimming cut 5 bases from V and 0 bases from J; bases unmatched to any gene: 7. Germline-derived CDR1 and CDR2 are SEHNR and FQNEAQ (reference sequence). The CDR3 DNA reads as TGTGCCAGCAGCCCCGAGGCGGGGGGGACGAACACCGGGGAGCTGTTTTTT. Its protein product is CASSPEAGGTNTGELFF.

V gene TRBV27 combines with J gene TRBJ1-5, with D possibly TRBD1 on 6 matching bases. V gave up 5 bases and J gave up 0 bases, with 14 bases separating them. The CDR3 is 16 amino acids. Germline V CDR1 and CDR2: MNHEY, SMNVEV (reference sequence). This chain's CDR3 is CASSPRTVYSNQPQHF. CDR3 DNA: TGTGCCAGCAGTCCCAGGACAGTGTATAGCAATCAGCCCCAGCATTTT.

A few counts support this clonotype. The V gene is TRBV15, the J gene TRBJ1-1; TRBD1 might be the D (5 bases). Trimming took off 1 base at V and 2 bases at J, with 14 bases between the two ends. This CDR3 region has 16 residues. Germline values: CDR1 LNHNV, CDR2 YYDKDF (reference sequence). The CDR3 DNA reads TGTGCCACCAGCAGAGGTGGGCAGGGCGGAAACACTGAAGCTTTCTTT. Protein sequence: CATSRGGQGGNTEAFF.

The chain has TRBV24-1 and TRBJ2-5; TRBD2 aligns across 11 bases. The CDR3 runs to 15 residues. Germline CDR1 reads KGHDR; CDR2 reads SFDVKD. The V segment lost 4 bases and the J segment 3 bases; nucleotides outside the gene matches: 3. CDR3 nucleotides: TGTGCCACCAGTGACCCGACTAGCGGGAAAGAGACCCAGTACTTC. Encoded protein: CATSDPTSGKETQYF.

The CDR3 here is CSVVNLQGDTQYF. The CDR3 DNA reads TGCAGCGTTGTCAATCTACAGGGCGATACGCAGTATTTT. V and J are TRBV29-1 and TRBJ2-3; D is perhaps TRBD1 (6 bases). V dropped 4 bases and J dropped 6 bases, with 14 bases sitting between them. Germline values: CDR1 SQVTM, CDR2 ANQGSEA. This CDR3 is 13 amino acids long.

The chain combines TRBV10-3 with TRBJ2-5; TRBD1 might be the D (5 bases). The CDR3 has 12 amino acids. Germline loops: CDR1 ENHRY, CDR2 SYGVKD. Trimming removed 6 bases from V and 3 bases from J, with 8 bases in between. CDR3: CAISGREETQYF. The CDR3 DNA reads as TGTGCCATCAGCGGCAGGGAAGAGACCCAGTACTTC.

This clonotype was counted once. An end of the junction differs from the germline gene, which may be a read error. CDR3 sequence (DNA): TGCCCCAGCAGCCGGACCCGGACAGGAAGCGAAAAACTGTTTTTT. It yields the protein CPSSRTRTGSEKLFF. The V gene is TRBV5-1, the J gene TRBJ1-4; 7 positions match TRBD1. The CDR3 is made up of 15 amino acids. Per germline, CDR1 SGHRS and CDR2 YFSETQ.

The rearrangement uses TRBV6-6 and TRBJ1-2; D not certain. Between the trimmed V and J ends, which lost 5 bases and 4 bases, there was a span of 11 bases. Germline V gene data show CDR1 as MNHNY and CDR2 as SVGAGI (reference sequence). This CDR3 has 13 residues. As DNA, the CDR3 is TGTGCCAGCAGTCAGATTTCGACCTATGGCTACACCTTC. Amino acids: CASSQISTYGYTF.

The chain uses TRBV4-2 and TRBJ2-5; D is unresolved. The CDR3 runs 13 residues. Looked up from germline, CDR1 is LGHNA and CDR2 is YNFKEQ. Trimming removed 6 bases at V and 2 bases at J, with 10 bases between. DNA of the CDR3: TGTGCCAGCAGAAAGGACGGACAAGAGACCCAGTACTTC. Its translation is CASRKDGQETQYF.

This clonotype has a handful of counts. This chain uses TRBV27 with TRBJ2-1; unclear D gene. With 8 bases removed from V and 4 bases from J, the gap between germline ends came to 9 bases. CDR1 and CDR2 from the germline V gene are MNHEY and SMNVEV (reference sequence). The CDR3 has 12 amino acids. For the CDR3, the DNA is TGTGCCAGCGGCAGTGGGTACAATGAGCAGTTCTTC. Translation: CASGSGYNEQFF.

The chain joins TRBV29-1 to TRBJ1-3; a weak D match, TRBD1 (6 bases). This CDR3 has 13 amino acids. Germline CDR1 SQVTM, CDR2 ANQGSEA. The germline V and J ends were trimmed by 7 bases and 2 bases, with 12 bases remaining between them. CDR3 coding DNA: TGCAGCGCGTCCCGGGGGCCTGGAAACACCATATATTTT. Protein sequence: CSASRGPGNTIYF.

The V gene is TRBV7-8, the J gene TRBJ2-7, with 7 positions matching TRBD2. In germline, CDR1 is SGHVS, CDR2 FQNEAQ. This CDR3 is 18 amino acids long. Trimming cost V 10 bases and J 5 bases; bases outside gene matches: 26. This chain's CDR3 is CAICLYRMAAGGSNEQYF. CDR3 DNA: TGTGCCATCTGTTTATATCGTATGGCAGCGGGCGGGAGTAACGAGCAGTACTTC. Full variable domain (outside the CDR3, taken from reference TRBV7-8 and TRBJ2-7): GAGVSQSPRYKVAKRGQDVALRCDPISGHVSLFWYQQALGQGPEFLTYFQNEAQLDKSGLPSDRFFAERPEGSVSTLKIQRTQQEDSAVYLCAICLYRMAAGGSNEQYFGPGTRLTVT.

This clonotype has more than one count but fewer than ten. The chain is built from TRBV28 and TRBJ1-6; the match to TRBD1 covers 7 bases. This CDR3 has 13 amino acids. The ends lost 6 bases at V and 8 bases at J; junction bases unmatched: 4. Germline CDR1 and CDR2: MDHEN and SYDVKM. For the CDR3, the DNA is TGTGCCAGCAGAGCTACAGGGGATTCACCCCTCCACTTT. As protein: CASRATGDSPLHF.